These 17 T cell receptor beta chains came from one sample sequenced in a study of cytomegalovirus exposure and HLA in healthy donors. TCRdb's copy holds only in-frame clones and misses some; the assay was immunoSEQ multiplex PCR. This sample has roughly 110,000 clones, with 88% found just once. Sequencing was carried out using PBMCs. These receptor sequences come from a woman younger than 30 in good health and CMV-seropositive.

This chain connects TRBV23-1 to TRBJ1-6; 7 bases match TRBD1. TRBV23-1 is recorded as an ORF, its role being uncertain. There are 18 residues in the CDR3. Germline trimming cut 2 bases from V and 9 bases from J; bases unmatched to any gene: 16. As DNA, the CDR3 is TGCGCCAGCAGTCAACTCAAATCCGTAAGGGGGCGAGCTTCACCCCTCCACTTT. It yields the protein CASSQLKSVRGRASPLHF.

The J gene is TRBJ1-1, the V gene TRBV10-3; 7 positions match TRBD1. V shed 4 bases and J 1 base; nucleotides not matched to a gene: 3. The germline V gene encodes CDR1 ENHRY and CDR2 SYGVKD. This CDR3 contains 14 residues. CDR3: CAISGGQRNTEAFF. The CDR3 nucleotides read TGTGCCATCAGTGGGGGACAGAGGAACACTGAAGCTTTCTTT.

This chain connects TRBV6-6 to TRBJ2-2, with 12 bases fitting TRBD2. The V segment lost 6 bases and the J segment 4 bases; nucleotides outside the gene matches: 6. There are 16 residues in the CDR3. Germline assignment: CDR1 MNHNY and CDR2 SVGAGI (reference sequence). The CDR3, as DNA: TGTGCCAGCAGAAGACTAGCGGGGGCTAGCACCGGGGAGCTGTTTTTT. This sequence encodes CASRRLAGASTGELFF.

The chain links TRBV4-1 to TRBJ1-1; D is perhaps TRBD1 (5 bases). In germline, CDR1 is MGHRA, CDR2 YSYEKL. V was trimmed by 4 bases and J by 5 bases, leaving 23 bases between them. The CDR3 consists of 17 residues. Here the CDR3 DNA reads TGCGCCAGCAGCCGAGCCCCAACCGGGGGGTCCGGGACTGAAGCTTTCTTT. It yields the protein CASSRAPTGGSGTEAFF.

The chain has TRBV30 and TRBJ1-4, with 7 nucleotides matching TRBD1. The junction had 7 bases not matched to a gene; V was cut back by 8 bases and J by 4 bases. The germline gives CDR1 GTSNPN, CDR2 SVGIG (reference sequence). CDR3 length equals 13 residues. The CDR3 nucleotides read TGTGCCGACGGGACAGCCAATAATGAAAAACTGTTTTTT. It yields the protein CADGTANNEKLFF.

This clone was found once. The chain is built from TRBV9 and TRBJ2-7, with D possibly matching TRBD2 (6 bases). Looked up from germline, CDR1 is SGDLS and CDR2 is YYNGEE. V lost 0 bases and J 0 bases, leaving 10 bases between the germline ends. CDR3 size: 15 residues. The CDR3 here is CASSVGGGFSYEQYF. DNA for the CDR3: TGTGCCAGCAGCGTAGGTGGGGGGTTCTCCTACGAGCAGTACTTC.

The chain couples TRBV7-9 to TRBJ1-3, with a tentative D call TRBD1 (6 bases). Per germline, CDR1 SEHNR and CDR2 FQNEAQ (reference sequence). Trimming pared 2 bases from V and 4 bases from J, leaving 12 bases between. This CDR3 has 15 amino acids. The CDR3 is CASSLQGPDGNTIYF. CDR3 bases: TGTGCCAGCAGCTTACAGGGGCCCGACGGAAACACCATATATTTT.

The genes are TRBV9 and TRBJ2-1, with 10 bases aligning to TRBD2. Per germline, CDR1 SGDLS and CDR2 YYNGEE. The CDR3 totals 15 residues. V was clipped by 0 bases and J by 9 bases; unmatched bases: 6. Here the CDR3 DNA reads TGTGCCAGCAGCGTAGATCTAGCGGGGGTCGGTGAGCAGTTCTTC. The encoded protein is CASSVDLAGVGEQFF.

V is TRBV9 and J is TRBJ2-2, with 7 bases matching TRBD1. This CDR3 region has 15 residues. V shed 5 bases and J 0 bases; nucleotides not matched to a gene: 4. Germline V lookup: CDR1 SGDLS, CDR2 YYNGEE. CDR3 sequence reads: CASSDQGANTGELFF. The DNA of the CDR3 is TGTGCCAGCAGTGACCAGGGGGCGAACACCGGGGAGCTGTTTTTT.

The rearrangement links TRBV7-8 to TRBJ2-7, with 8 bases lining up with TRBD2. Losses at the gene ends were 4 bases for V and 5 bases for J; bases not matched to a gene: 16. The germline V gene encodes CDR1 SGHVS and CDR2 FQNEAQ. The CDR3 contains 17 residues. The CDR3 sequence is CASSSYNGRVTRNEQYF. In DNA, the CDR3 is TGTGCCAGCAGCTCGTATAACGGGAGGGTAACCCGTAACGAGCAGTACTTC. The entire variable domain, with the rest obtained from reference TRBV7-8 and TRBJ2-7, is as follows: GAGVSQSPRYKVAKRGQDVALRCDPISGHVSLFWYQQALGQGPEFLTYFQNEAQLDKSGLPSDRFFAERPEGSVSTLKIQRTQQEDSAVYLCASSSYNGRVTRNEQYFGPGTRLTVT.

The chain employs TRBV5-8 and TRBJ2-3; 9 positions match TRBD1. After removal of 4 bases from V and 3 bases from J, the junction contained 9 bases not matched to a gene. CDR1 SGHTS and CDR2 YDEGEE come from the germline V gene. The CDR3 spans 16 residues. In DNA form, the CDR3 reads TGTGCCAGCAGCACGGGACAGGGAGTCGAGACAGATACGCAGTATTTT. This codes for CASSTGQGVETDTQYF.

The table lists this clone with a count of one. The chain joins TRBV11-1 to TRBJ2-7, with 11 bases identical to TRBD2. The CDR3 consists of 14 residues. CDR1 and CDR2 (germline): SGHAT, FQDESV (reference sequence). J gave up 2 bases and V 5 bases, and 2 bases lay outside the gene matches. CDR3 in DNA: TGTGCCAGCAGCGTACTAGCGGGGGCCTACGAGCAGTACTTC. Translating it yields CASSVLAGAYEQYF.

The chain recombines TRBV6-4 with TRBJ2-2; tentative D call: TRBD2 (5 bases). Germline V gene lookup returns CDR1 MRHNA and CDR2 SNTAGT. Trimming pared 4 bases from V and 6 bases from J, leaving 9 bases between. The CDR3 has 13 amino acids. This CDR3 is CASSGSGAGELFF. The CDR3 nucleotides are TGTGCCAGCAGTGGGTCCGGGGCCGGGGAGCTGTTTTTT.

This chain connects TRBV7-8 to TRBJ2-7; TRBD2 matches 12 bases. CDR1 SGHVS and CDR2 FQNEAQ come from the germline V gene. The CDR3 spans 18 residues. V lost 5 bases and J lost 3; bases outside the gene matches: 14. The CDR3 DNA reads TGTGCCAGCAGCAAAAGCTCCGGGACTAGCGGGCGAAACTACGAGCAGTACTTC. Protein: CASSKSSGTSGRNYEQYF.

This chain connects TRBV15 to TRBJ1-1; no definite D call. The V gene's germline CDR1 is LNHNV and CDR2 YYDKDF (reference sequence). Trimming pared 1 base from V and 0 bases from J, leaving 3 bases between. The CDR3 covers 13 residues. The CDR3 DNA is TGTGCCACCAGCAGAGGAGTGAACACTGAAGCTTTCTTT. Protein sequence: CATSRGVNTEAFF.

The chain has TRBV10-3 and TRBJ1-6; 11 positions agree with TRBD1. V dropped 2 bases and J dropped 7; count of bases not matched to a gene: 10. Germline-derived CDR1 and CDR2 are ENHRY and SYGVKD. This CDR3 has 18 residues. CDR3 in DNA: TGTGCCATCAGTGAGGGCTACCTCGGGACAGGGGGAAATTCACCCCTCCACTTT. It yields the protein CAISEGYLGTGGNSPLHF.

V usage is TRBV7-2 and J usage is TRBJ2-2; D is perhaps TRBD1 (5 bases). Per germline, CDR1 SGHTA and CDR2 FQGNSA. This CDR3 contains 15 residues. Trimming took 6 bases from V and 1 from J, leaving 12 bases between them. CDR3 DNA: TGTGCCAGCAGTCCAGCCCAGGGGAACACCGGGGAGCTGTTTTTT. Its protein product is CASSPAQGNTGELFF.